This T cell receptor (beta chain) was documented in a study of blood T cell repertoires in COVID-19. On the study more broadly: COVID-19 samples, acute and convalescent, were from the United States, Italy and Spain.

In the original workflow: For nucleated cells, counts were estimated from reference gene primer amplification. The assay was immunoSEQ multiplex PCR, and TCRdb's table has in-frame clones only and misses some. From that table come the V and J calls and clone size; the DNA was used to work out D and trimming. The top ten hold about 4% of the sample, which has about 220,000 clones, more than 80% seen once. The J segment lost 5 bases and the V segment lost 5 bases, leaving 6 bases of the junction unmatched. CDR1 SGHVS and CDR2 FQNEAQ come from the germline V gene. This CDR3 is 15 amino acids long. Enrolled through a virtual design, the participants were between 18 and 89 years of age and came from approximately 25 US areas. In assigning cohorts, the study relied on participant-reported clinical history.

The chain links TRBV7-8 to TRBJ1-6; 7 nucleotides line up with TRBD1. This receptor was taken from a woman in her 40s with acute COVID-19. The sequenced material came from PBMCs or T cells enriched from blood (not recorded which). DNA for the CDR3: TGTGCCAGCAGCCTTGGGACAGTCGATAATTCACCCCTCCACTTT. Translation gives CASSLGTVDNSPLHF.